Below, 6 T cell receptor beta chains from the same sample are listed, as sequenced in a study of naive and memory T cell subsets. The library had UMIs added by 3' ligation of an oligonucleotide to TCR cDNA. Four PCR rounds used nested alpha and beta constant region primers plus the SP2 primer. TCRdb itself ran the 5' RACE reads through MiXCR, one entry per CDR3 protein. The table includes roughly 56,000 distinct CDR3 sequences, under 8.5% detected once. The receptors were gathered from a male donor in good health.

At least ten counts were recorded for this clonotype. The chain combines TRBV11-2 with TRBJ2-2; 13 bases line up with TRBD2. The ends lost 5 bases at V and 0 bases at J; junction bases unmatched: 6. CDR1 is SGHAT and CDR2 is FQNNGV in the germline V gene. The CDR3 has 18 amino acids. The DNA for the CDR3 is TGTGCCAGCAGCCCAGGGACTAGCGGGGCATCGAACACCGGGGAGCTGTTTTTT. This gives the protein CASSPGTSGASNTGELFF. Combining the CDR3 with reference TRBV11-2 and TRBJ2-2 gives the whole variable domain EAGVAQSPRYKIIEKRQSVAFWCNPISGHATLYWYQQILGQGPKLLIQFQNNGVVDDSQLPKDRFSAERLKGVDSTLKIQPAKLEDSAVYLCASSPGTSGASNTGELFFGEGSRLTVL.

The gene calls are TRBV4-1 and TRBJ1-1; the D is unclear. With 1 base removed from V and 1 base from J, the gap between germline ends came to 7 bases. The CDR3 sequence is 14 residues long. Per germline, CDR1 MGHRA and CDR2 YSYEKL. This CDR3 reads CASSQAPPNTEAFF. The CDR3 region has the DNA TGCGCCAGCAGCCAAGCGCCCCCGAACACTGAAGCTTTCTTT.

This clonotype has a handful of counts. The CDR3 loop reads CASSLWGIGGNTEAFF. The CDR3 DNA reads as TGTGCCAGCAGCTTATGGGGAATCGGCGGGAACACTGAAGCTTTCTTT. The V call is TRBV7-8, the J call TRBJ1-1, with no clear D. The CDR3 covers 16 residues. Germline assignment: CDR1 SGHVS and CDR2 FQNEAQ. V was pared by 2 bases and J by 1 base, with 14 bases between.

The chain joins TRBV7-9 to TRBJ1-2, with D possibly TRBD1 on 5 matching bases. Germline CDR1 SEHNR, CDR2 FQNEAQ (reference sequence). This CDR3 spans 14 amino acids. V lost 5 bases and J 6 bases, leaving 16 bases between the germline ends. CDR3 sequence (DNA): TGTGCCAGCAGCCACATATCGACAGAGGATGGCTACACCTTC. Protein product: CASSHISTEDGYTF.

This clonotype was observed a single time. The CDR3 DNA reads as TGTGCCAGCAGTCCACGGACTAGCGGAGATGAGCAGTTCTTC. The encoded protein is CASSPRTSGDEQFF. The chain carries TRBV12-3 or TRBV12-4 and TRBJ2-1, with 10 nucleotides matching TRBD2. The J segment lost 8 bases and the V segment lost 5 bases, leaving 6 bases of the junction unmatched. The CDR3 is made up of 14 amino acids.

This clonotype was counted only a few times. CDR3 DNA sequence: TGCGCCAGCAGCCAAGATAAGAGCGGGAGGGCCGGTAACGGGGAGCTGTTTTTT. It translates to CASSQDKSGRAGNGELFF. The V call is TRBV4-1, the J call TRBJ2-2; 10 bases are a match to TRBD2. Trimming cost V 0 bases and J 7 bases; bases outside gene matches: 11. The CDR3 spans 18 residues. Germline assignment: CDR1 MGHRA and CDR2 YSYEKL.